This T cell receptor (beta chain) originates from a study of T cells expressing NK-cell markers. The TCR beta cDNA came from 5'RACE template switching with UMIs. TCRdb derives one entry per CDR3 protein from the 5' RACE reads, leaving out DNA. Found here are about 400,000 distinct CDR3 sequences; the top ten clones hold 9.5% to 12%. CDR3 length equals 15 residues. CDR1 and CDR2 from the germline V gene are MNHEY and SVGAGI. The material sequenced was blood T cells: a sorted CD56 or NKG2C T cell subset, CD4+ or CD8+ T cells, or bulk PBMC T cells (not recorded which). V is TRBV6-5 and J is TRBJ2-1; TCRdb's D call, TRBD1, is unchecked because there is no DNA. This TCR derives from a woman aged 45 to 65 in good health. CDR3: CASRRQGSTYNEQFF.